Listed below are T cell receptor beta chains from one sample, sequenced in a study of blood T cell repertoires in COVID-19. Clones were read by immunoSEQ multiplex PCR, and TCRdb kept only the in-frame ones, dropping some. The sample gives 7,500 to 10,000 clones, approximately 87% of which show up once; about a tenth is in the top ten. Sequencing was carried out using peripheral blood. The receptors were gathered from a man in his sixties with acute or convalescent COVID-19. The CDR3 runs from the conserved cysteine through the conserved F or W. D genes are given only for firm matches. Only some rows state a clone size, as once, few, many or a class for expanded clones.

j_call: TRBJ1-5; v_call: TRBV7-9; clone_size: -; d_call: -; cdr3_aa: CASSLAGAKGNQPQHF; cdr3_nt: TGTGCCAGCAGCTTAGCGGGGGCGAAGGGCAATCAGCCCCAGCATTTT
j_call: TRBJ1-2; v_call: TRBV19; clone_size: -; d_call: TRBD1; cdr3_aa: CASSITGTGNYGYTF; cdr3_nt: TGTGCCAGTAGTATCACCGGGACAGGCAACTATGGCTACACCTTC
j_call: TRBJ2-2; v_call: TRBV19; clone_size: -; d_call: TRBD2; cdr3_aa: CASRVAGGTGELFF; cdr3_nt: TGTGCCAGTAGGGTAGCGGGGGGGACCGGGGAGCTGTTTTTT
j_call: TRBJ2-7; v_call: TRBV10-3; clone_size: -; d_call: TRBD2; cdr3_aa: CAISESLAGYEQYF; cdr3_nt: TGTGCCATCAGTGAGTCACTAGCGGGCTACGAGCAGTACTTC
j_call: TRBJ1-1; v_call: TRBV5-6; clone_size: -; d_call: -; cdr3_aa: CASSLWGGAKNTEAFF; cdr3_nt: TGTGCCAGCAGCTTGTGGGGGGGCGCGAAGAACACTGAAGCTTTCTTT
j_call: TRBJ1-3; v_call: TRBV28; clone_size: -; d_call: -; cdr3_aa: CASSPSVGSGNTIYF; cdr3_nt: TGTGCCAGCAGTCCATCGGTCGGGAGTGGAAACACCATATATTTT
j_call: TRBJ2-2; v_call: TRBV7-2; clone_size: -; d_call: TRBD1; cdr3_aa: CASSVQGASTGELFF; cdr3_nt: TGTGCCAGCAGCGTACAGGGGGCGAGTACCGGGGAGCTGTTTTTT
j_call: TRBJ1-2; v_call: TRBV27; clone_size: -; d_call: TRBD1; cdr3_aa: CASSPLGQGLASYGYTF; cdr3_nt: TGTGCCAGCAGTCCGCTCGGACAGGGCTTAGCCTCCTATGGCTACACCTTC
j_call: TRBJ1-2; v_call: TRBV27; clone_size: -; d_call: -; cdr3_aa: CASSLRRQNYGYTF; cdr3_nt: TGTGCCAGCAGTTTAAGGCGACAGAACTATGGCTACACCTTC
j_call: TRBJ2-5; v_call: TRBV6-5; clone_size: -; d_call: -; cdr3_aa: CASLGQAGTQYF; cdr3_nt: TGTGCCAGCCTAGGTCAAGCCGGGACCCAGTACTTC
j_call: TRBJ2-6; v_call: TRBV6-2/TRBV6-3; clone_size: -; d_call: -; cdr3_aa: CASSSRSPLSGANVLTF; cdr3_nt: TGTGCCAGCAGTTCTAGGTCGCCACTATCTGGGGCCAACGTCCTGACTTTC
j_call: TRBJ1-5; v_call: TRBV6-2/TRBV6-3; clone_size: -; d_call: -; cdr3_aa: CASSRTDNQPQHF; cdr3_nt: TGTGCCAGCAGTAGGACAGATAATCAGCCCCAGCATTTT
j_call: TRBJ1-1; v_call: TRBV4-1; clone_size: -; d_call: TRBD1; cdr3_aa: CASSHRDSLYTEAFF; cdr3_nt: TGCGCCAGCAGCCACCGGGACAGCTTGTACACTGAAGCTTTCTTT
j_call: TRBJ1-2; v_call: TRBV19; clone_size: -; d_call: TRBD1; cdr3_aa: CASRSTGVLSRRNYGYTF; cdr3_nt: TGTGCCAGTAGATCGACAGGGGTGCTGTCCAGGCGGAACTATGGCTACACCTTC
j_call: TRBJ1-4; v_call: TRBV5-4; clone_size: -; d_call: TRBD1; cdr3_aa: CASSWTGGTNEKLFF; cdr3_nt: TGTGCCAGCAGCTGGACAGGGGGCACTAATGAAAAACTGTTTTTT
j_call: TRBJ2-5; v_call: TRBV5-1; clone_size: -; d_call: TRBD1; cdr3_aa: CASSAGGGETQYF; cdr3_nt: TGCGCCAGCAGCGCAGGGGGCGGAGAGACCCAGTACTTC
j_call: TRBJ2-3; v_call: TRBV10-3; clone_size: few; d_call: -; cdr3_aa: CAISPGADTQYF; cdr3_nt: TGTGCCATCAGCCCCGGGGCAGATACGCAGTATTTT
j_call: TRBJ2-3; v_call: TRBV11-2; clone_size: -; d_call: -; cdr3_aa: CASSSAGADTQYF; cdr3_nt: TGTGCCAGCAGCTCCGCCGGGGCAGATACGCAGTATTTT
j_call: TRBJ2-3; v_call: TRBV6-5; clone_size: -; d_call: TRBD1; cdr3_aa: CASSRTGSTDTQYF; cdr3_nt: TGTGCCAGCAGTCGGACAGGGAGCACAGATACGCAGTATTTT
j_call: TRBJ2-1; v_call: TRBV3-1/TRBV3-2; clone_size: -; d_call: TRBD2; cdr3_aa: CASSPPGLAGLDSYNEQFF; cdr3_nt: TGTGCCAGCAGCCCGCCGGGACTAGCGGGACTTGACTCCTACAATGAGCAGTTCTTC
j_call: TRBJ1-6; v_call: TRBV5-1; clone_size: few; d_call: TRBD1; cdr3_aa: CASSPRRPGQDNSPLHF; cdr3_nt: TGCGCCAGCAGCCCCAGACGGCCGGGACAGGATAATTCACCCCTCCACTTT